The following is a T cell receptor beta chain sequence with its context. No cognate antigen has been identified for it. Per-nucleotide qualities are absent, and no much larger clonotype sits a single base away. These data originate in a study of beta chain features in type 1 diabetes (dated by TCRdb to between 2017 and 2018). A note on the overall study: Patients and healthy donors did not differ in mean age, gender distribution, total cell number or subset yield. A total of 85 million to 140 million sorted cells were examined across all samples, and a strong correlation was observed between cell number per subset and RNA yield. Regulatory and stem cell-like memory subsets were obtained from only 8 patients and about 8 healthy donors, while naive and central memory subsets were obtained from all 30 or so donors. In the study, TCRB repertoires of sorted circulating CD4+ T cell subsets from recently diagnosed type 1 diabetes patients were compared with those of matched healthy donors.

Deletion took 7 bases off V and 6 bases off J, with a span of 14 bases between the germline ends. CDR1 and CDR2 were assigned from the germline V gene as MNHNS and SASEGT. The CDR3, cysteine through phenylalanine, is 13 amino acids long. The DNA shown is the 39-base CDR3, in frame from base 1. The entire amount of isolated RNA was reverse transcribed using the High Capacity cDNA Reverse Transcription Kit, so the sequenced TCRB transcripts were expressed ones. Naive, central memory and regulatory T cell samples underwent deep immunoSEQ sequencing, averaging about 3.3 million total reads per sample. Sorted cells were lysed in RLT buffer, and RNA was extracted using DNase-treated RNeasy Micro or Mini kits according to cell number. Each cell subset was processed separately to prevent cross-contamination, with patient and healthy donor samples processed together. The immunoSEQ multiplex PCR was used to amplify TCRB sequences from cDNA, generating 87-bp fragments that spanned the CDR3 region. Amplicons were sequenced on the Illumina HiSeq platform. Per the source publication's procedure: Synthetic template baselines were used to correct PCR bias computationally, reads within Hamming distance 2 were collapsed together, and singletons that could not be merged were discarded. Reads were aligned against IMGT so that V, D and J genes, CDR3 length and insertions or deletions at six rearrangement sites could be assigned. Within each subset, clonotype counts were normalized to sorted cell number, and only after that were true diversity and Gini coefficients computed with the tcR R package. Repertoire sharing was quantified using the overlap coefficient calculated on TCRB nucleotide sequences. Out-of-frame TCRB sequences from naive cells were analyzed to stand in for the pre-selection repertoire. TCRdb obtained this table from immuneACCESS and retained in-frame rearrangements with V and J assigned. These tables miss some clones; where compared with another copy, unresolved V genes account for less than half of the shortfall, and the remainder is unexplained. V and J calls plus clone size are reproduced from that table; the DNA served to infer D and trimming. Recorded for this sample are about 250,000 clones; 13% to 15% of them occurred a single time. Around 0.026% of the sample belongs to the ten largest clones.

A single peripheral blood draw of approximately 120 mL on average was collected from each donor into heparinised tubes. Naive, central memory, regulatory and stem cell-like memory CD4+ T cells were sorted on a BD FACSAria II using a panel including CD45RO, CCR7, CD25, CD127, CD95 and CD27. Purity was above 95% for every sorted population. PBMCs were isolated immediately by Lymphoprep density gradient centrifugation and stained directly without culture. So that batch effects would be minimized, each experiment stained and sorted samples in pairs, pairing one healthy donor with one patient. What the research found in general, with its limitations: A moderate but significant shortening of TCRB CDR3 length was observed in type 1 diabetes patients in all four CD4+ subsets. Shorter templates might be favored by PCR, yet because patient and control samples were amplified and corrected together, any such skew would affect both groups equally. Naive, central memory and regulatory TCRB repertoires appeared to be more similar among patients than among healthy donors. Because the HLA sub-analyses included only small numbers of individuals, any influence of HLA type on TCRB rearrangement was left unresolved. At VDJ recombination sites, patients with type 1 diabetes made fewer insertions and deleted more nucleotides, a pattern implying thymic rearrangement abnormalities. Because cDNA was sequenced instead of genomic DNA, highly expressing activated cells could be over-represented, though the groups showed no difference in activation or CD3 levels.

This chain is built from TRBV6-1 and TRBJ2-3; the D gene assignment is ambiguous. This receptor was identified in a woman aged 40 to 50 in good health. The material sequenced was naive CD4+ T cells from blood. Sample cell subset or site, as interpreted from the label and publication: true naive CD4+ T cells. CDR3 loop: CASTHRATDTQYF. The nucleotide sequence reads TGTGCCAGCACGCACAGAGCCACCGATACGCAGTATTTT.